This entry lists 15 T cell receptor beta chains sequenced from one sample in a study of blood T cell repertoires in COVID-19. Sequencing was performed with immunoSEQ multiplex PCR; in TCRdb, only in-frame clones are kept and a portion is missing. Of roughly 500,000 clones in the sample, roughly nine tenths are singletons; the top ten hold over 0.7%. The sequenced sample consisted of peripheral blood. The receptors stem from a man in his late teens or twenties with COVID-19, enrolled during active disease.

The V and J genes are TRBV6-1 and TRBJ2-7, with D perhaps TRBD2 (5 bases). V was shortened by 1 base and J by 1 base, with 17 bases between the two germline ends. This CDR3 has 17 amino acids. Germline V gene lookup returns CDR1 MNHNS and CDR2 SASEGT. The chain's CDR3 is CASSEETADWRSYEQYF. In DNA form, the CDR3 reads TGTGCCAGCAGTGAAGAGACCGCAGACTGGAGGTCCTACGAGCAGTACTTC.

The chain employs TRBV5-1 and TRBJ2-5; the D gene is possibly TRBD2 (6 bases). The CDR3 spans 15 residues. V was shortened by 7 bases and J by 2 bases, with 18 bases between the two germline ends. CDR1 SGHRS and CDR2 YFSETQ come from the germline V gene. The CDR3 bases are TGCGCCAGCGGCGGGGTGAGGGGAGGACAAGAGACCCAGTACTTC. It yields the protein CASGGVRGGQETQYF.

The V and J genes are TRBV19 and TRBJ1-4; a possible D gene is TRBD1 (6 bases). Germline V gives CDR1 LNHDA, CDR2 SQIVND (reference sequence). The length of the CDR3 is 16 residues. V lost 3 bases, J lost 8 bases, and 19 bases lay in between. As DNA, the CDR3 is TGTGCCAGTAGTATTAGGCTGGACAGCCTGGGGGAAAAACTGTTTTTT. Its translation: CASSIRLDSLGEKLFF.

The chain uses TRBV5-4 and TRBJ1-2; D possibly corresponds to TRBD1 (5 bases). The germline V and J ends were trimmed by 2 bases and 7 bases, with 12 bases remaining between them. This CDR3 has 13 amino acids. The germline gives CDR1 SGHNT, CDR2 YYREEE (reference sequence). The CDR3 sequence: CASSFGGLGGYTF. The CDR3 region has the DNA TGTGCCAGCAGCTTCGGGGGGTTGGGTGGCTACACCTTC. Together with reference TRBV5-4 and TRBJ1-2, the CDR3 gives the full variable domain: ETGVTQSPTHLIKTRGQQVTLRCSSQSGHNTVSWYQQALGQGPQFIFQYYREEENGRGNFPPRFSGLQFPNYSSELNVNALELDDSALYLCASSFGGLGGYTFGSGTRLTVV.

The chain employs TRBV29-1 and TRBJ2-3, with D hard to call. Trimming removed 7 bases from V and 3 bases from J, with 14 bases in between. Per germline, CDR1 SQVTM and CDR2 ANQGSEA. This CDR3 has 13 residues. This CDR3 is CSALNQTTDTQYF. The DNA for the CDR3 is TGCAGCGCATTAAATCAGACAACAGATACGCAGTATTTT.

The chain is built from TRBV30 and TRBJ2-7; TRBD1 matches 7 bases. V lost 5 bases, J lost 5 bases, and 3 bases stayed unmatched. The CDR3 loop spans 11 amino acids. Looked up from germline, CDR1 is GTSNPN and CDR2 is SVGIG (reference sequence). The CDR3 nucleotides are TGTGCCTGGGGCGACAGGGACGAGCAGTACTTC. Translating it yields CAWGDRDEQYF.

The gene calls are TRBV21-1 and TRBJ2-3; the DNA was not used to check the table's D call, TRBD2. TRBV21-1 is deemed a pseudogene. The CDR3 has 16 amino acids. The CDR3 region has the DNA TGTGCCAGCAGCAAAGAATCTAGCGGGAGTGCAGATACGCAGTATTTT. Its translation is CASSKESSGSADTQYF.

The chain links TRBV3-1 (or the pseudogene TRBV3-2) to TRBJ2-7, with D unclear. CDR1 LGHDT and CDR2 YNNKEL come from the germline V gene (reference sequence). Trimming pared 4 bases from V and 1 base from J, leaving 11 bases between. The CDR3 is 14 residues long. CDR3 nucleotide sequence: TGTGCCAGCAGCCCCTTTGCGGAATCCTACGAGCAGTACTTC. Protein: CASSPFAESYEQYF.

V usage is TRBV2 and J usage is TRBJ1-1, with a weak D call TRBD1 (5 bases). The CDR3 has 15 amino acids. Germline V gene sequence: CDR1 SNHLY, CDR2 FYNNEI. The DNA for the CDR3 is TGTGCAGGGTTAGGAGGGGAGGGGATGAACACTGAAGCTTTCTTT. This translates into CAGLGGEGMNTEAFF.

This clone was found once. This rearrangement joins TRBV19 to TRBJ2-1; D ambiguous. Per germline, CDR1 LNHDA and CDR2 SQIVND (reference sequence). This CDR3 is 13 amino acids long. V lost 3 bases to trimming and J lost 6 bases, with 9 bases between them. In DNA form, the CDR3 reads TGTGCCAGTAGTATGGCCACCCTCAATGAGCAGTTCTTC. Translating gives CASSMATLNEQFF.

This clone was observed a single time. The gene calls are TRBV7-2 and TRBJ2-3; D perhaps matches TRBD1 (6 bases). The CDR3 loop spans 14 amino acids. Germline loops: CDR1 SGHTA, CDR2 FQGNSA. V shed 5 bases and J shed 6 bases, with 15 bases lying between them. CDR3 bases: TGTGCCAGCAGCAGACCTACAGGGACCGATACGCAGTATTTT. It yields the protein CASSRPTGTDTQYF.

CDR3 sequence: CASSEGQFSYNEQFF. The CDR3 DNA reads TGCGCCAGCAGCGAGGGACAGTTCTCCTACAATGAGCAGTTCTTC. The J gene is TRBJ2-1, the V gene TRBV5-1; 7 positions match TRBD1. CDR1 and CDR2 (germline): SGHRS, YFSETQ. V gave up 4 bases and J gave up 0 bases; unmatched junction bases: 4. The CDR3 totals 15 residues.

This rearrangement joins TRBV4-2 to TRBJ1-1; 9 bases are a match to TRBD1. V lost 4 bases to trimming and J lost 4 bases; unmatched junction nucleotides: 16. This CDR3 spans 18 amino acids. Germline values: CDR1 LGHNA, CDR2 YNFKEQ. CDR3 loop: CASSPTLTGGGEATEAFF. CDR3 in DNA: TGTGCCAGCAGCCCCACCCTCACAGGGGGCGGGGAGGCCACTGAAGCTTTCTTT.

This clone was observed a handful of times. This chain's CDR3 is CATGLTGDEQYF. The CDR3 DNA reads TGCGCCACGGGGCTGACAGGGGATGAGCAGTACTTC. The chain links TRBV5-1 to TRBJ2-7; 8 bases agree with TRBD1. The length of the CDR3 is 12 residues. Germline values: CDR1 SGHRS, CDR2 YFSETQ. Unmatched junction bases numbered 9, after V lost 9 bases and J lost 7 bases.

This chain connects TRBV27 to TRBJ2-6, with a weak D call TRBD1 (6 bases). V lost 8 bases and J lost 0, with 11 bases in between. The germline CDR1 and CDR2 sequences are MNHEY and SMNVEV (reference sequence). CDR3 length equals 15 residues. The CDR3 sequence: CASARQDSGANVLTF. In nucleotides, the CDR3 is TGTGCCAGCGCACGACAGGACTCTGGGGCCAACGTCCTGACTTTC.